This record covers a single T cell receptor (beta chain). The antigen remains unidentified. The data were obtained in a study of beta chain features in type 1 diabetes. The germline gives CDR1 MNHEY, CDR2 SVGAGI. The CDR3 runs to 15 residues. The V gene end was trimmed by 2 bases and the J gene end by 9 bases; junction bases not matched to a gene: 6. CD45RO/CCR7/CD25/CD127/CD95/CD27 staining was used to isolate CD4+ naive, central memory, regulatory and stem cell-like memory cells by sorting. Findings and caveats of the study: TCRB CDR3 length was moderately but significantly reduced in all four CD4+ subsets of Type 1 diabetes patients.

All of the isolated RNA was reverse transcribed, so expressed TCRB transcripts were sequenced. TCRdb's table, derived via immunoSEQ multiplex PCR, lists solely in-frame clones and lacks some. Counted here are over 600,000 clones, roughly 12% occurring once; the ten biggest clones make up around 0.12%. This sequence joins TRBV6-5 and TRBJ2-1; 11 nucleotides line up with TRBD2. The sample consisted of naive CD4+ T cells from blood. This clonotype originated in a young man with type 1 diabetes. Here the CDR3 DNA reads TGTGCCAGCAGTTACGGGCTAGCGGGGGGCCTTGAGCAGTTCTTC. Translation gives CASSYGLAGGLEQFF.